This T cell receptor (beta chain) derives from a study of T cell repertoires in cytomegalovirus infection. Study-level background: CMV infection together with matching HLA type was indicated by public TCR beta signatures. Points from the study as a whole: Individuals carrying CMV plus the relevant HLA were identified by cumulative frequency of public TCR beta families. Dominant in the ex vivo response were TCR beta clonotypes restricted by HLA-C and specific for CMV.

A single record per CDR3 protein comes from TCRdb applying MiXCR to the reads. The sample lists 900,000 to 950,000 distinct CDR3 sequences, about a third occurring once. Remarks on this clonotype: Its antigen remains unidentified.

With 7 bases removed from V and 6 bases from J, the gap between germline ends came to 24 bases. Germline loops: CDR1 SGHAT, CDR2 FQNNGV. The CDR3 consists of 17 residues. The chain links TRBV11-2 to TRBJ2-2; maybe TRBD1 (6 bases). Sequences were derived from cultured CD8+ T cells from PBMCs, sampled from culture after CMV antigen stimulation. The TCR originated in a human donor in good health (CMV status not recorded). Some clones in this sample may be carry-over from other donors' samples. The CDR3 sequence is CASNNLKIQGSAGELFF. The CDR3 DNA reads as TGTGCCAGCAACAATCTGAAAATACAGGGATCGGCCGGGGAGCTGTTTTTT.